This TCR beta chain was sequenced during a study of cytomegalovirus exposure and HLA in healthy donors. The germline V gene encodes CDR1 SGHNT and CDR2 YYREEE (reference sequence). Trimming cost V 2 bases and J 9 bases; bases outside gene matches: 5. The CDR3 loop spans 14 amino acids. This clone was detected only a few times. Its matching antigen is unknown. Donors were nominally healthy when sampled, though unrecorded immune exposures were likely. Regarding the study as a whole: TCR beta V segments were, for the most part, productive about 87% or about 30% of the time in an earlier analysis. Researchers reported in a later analysis that common viral pathogens appeared linked to several top clusters.

The PCR contained 60 Vbeta and 13 Jbeta primers. The repertoire was sequenced with immunoSEQ multiplex PCR; TCRdb's copy has only in-frame clones and lacks some. The sample has a few hundred thousand clones; 77% are singletons. This receptor was obtained from a woman aged 55-69 years in good health and CMV-seropositive. Sequenced: PBMCs. The rearrangement joins TRBV5-4 to TRBJ1-6; 7 bases agree with TRBD1. The CDR3 loop is CASSFTTGVSPLHF. The CDR3 nucleotides read TGTGCCAGCAGCTTTACTACAGGGGTTTCACCCCTCCACTTT.